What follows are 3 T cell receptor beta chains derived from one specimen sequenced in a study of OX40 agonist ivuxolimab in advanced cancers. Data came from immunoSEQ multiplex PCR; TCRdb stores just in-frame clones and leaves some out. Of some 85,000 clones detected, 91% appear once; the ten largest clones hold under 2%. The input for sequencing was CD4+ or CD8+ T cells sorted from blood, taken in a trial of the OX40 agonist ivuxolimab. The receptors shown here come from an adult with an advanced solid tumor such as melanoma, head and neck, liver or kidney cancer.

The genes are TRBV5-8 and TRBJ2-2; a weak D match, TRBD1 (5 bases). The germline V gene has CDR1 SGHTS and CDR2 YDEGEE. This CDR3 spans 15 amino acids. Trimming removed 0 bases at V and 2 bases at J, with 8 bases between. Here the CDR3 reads CASSLAGINTGELFF. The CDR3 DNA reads TGTGCCAGCAGCTTGGCAGGGATAAACACCGGGGAGCTGTTTTTT.

The CDR3 nucleotides read TGTGCCAGCATCTCCTATCTGGGAGCGGGAGCGCCAGAGACCCAGTACTTC. This translates into CASISYLGAGAPETQYF. This rearrangement joins TRBV5-6 to TRBJ2-5; TRBD2 agrees at 8 bases. The CDR3 sequence is 17 residues long. Losses at the gene ends were 6 bases for V and 4 bases for J; bases not matched to a gene: 17. Germline CDR1 reads SGHDT; CDR2 reads YYEEEE.

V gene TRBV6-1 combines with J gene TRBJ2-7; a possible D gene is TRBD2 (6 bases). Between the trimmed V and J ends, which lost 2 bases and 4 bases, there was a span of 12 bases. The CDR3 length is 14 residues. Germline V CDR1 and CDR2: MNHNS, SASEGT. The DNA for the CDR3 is TGTGCCAGCAGTGAAACTGCAGGGAGGTACGAGCAGTACTTC. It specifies CASSETAGRYEQYF.